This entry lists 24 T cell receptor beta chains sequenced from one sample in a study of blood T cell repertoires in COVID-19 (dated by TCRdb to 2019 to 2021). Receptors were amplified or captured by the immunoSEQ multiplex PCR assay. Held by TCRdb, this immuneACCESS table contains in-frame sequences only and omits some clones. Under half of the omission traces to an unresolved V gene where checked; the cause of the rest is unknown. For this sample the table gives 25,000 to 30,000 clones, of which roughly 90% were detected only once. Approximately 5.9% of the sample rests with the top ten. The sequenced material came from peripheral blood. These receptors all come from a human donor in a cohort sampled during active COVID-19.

The CDR3 sequence is CASSLQGADTGELFF. In DNA form, the CDR3 reads TGCGCCAGCAGCTTGCAGGGGGCCGACACCGGGGAGCTGTTTTTT. The chain links TRBV5-1 to TRBJ2-2; 8 positions match TRBD1. This CDR3 has 15 residues. Trimming removed 1 base from V and 3 bases from J; junction bases left unmatched: 2. The germline gives CDR1 SGHRS, CDR2 YFSETQ.

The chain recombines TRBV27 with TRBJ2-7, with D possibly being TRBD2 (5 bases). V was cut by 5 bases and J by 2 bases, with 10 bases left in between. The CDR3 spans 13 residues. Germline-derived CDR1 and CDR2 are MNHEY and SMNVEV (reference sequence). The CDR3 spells CASSPGVAYEQYF. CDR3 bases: TGTGCCAGCAGTCCCGGGGTGGCCTACGAGCAGTACTTC.

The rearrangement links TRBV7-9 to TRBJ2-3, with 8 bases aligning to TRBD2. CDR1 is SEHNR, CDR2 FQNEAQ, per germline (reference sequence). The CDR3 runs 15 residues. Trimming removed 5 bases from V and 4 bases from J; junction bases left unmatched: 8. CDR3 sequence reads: CASSLGLAEADTQYF. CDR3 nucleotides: TGTGCCAGCAGCCTAGGACTAGCTGAGGCAGATACGCAGTATTTT.

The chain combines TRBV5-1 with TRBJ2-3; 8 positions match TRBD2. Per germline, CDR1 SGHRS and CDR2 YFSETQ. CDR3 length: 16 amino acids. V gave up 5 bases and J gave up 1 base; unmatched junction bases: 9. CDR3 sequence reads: CASSTVYGGGTDTQYF. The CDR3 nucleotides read TGCGCCAGCAGTACCGTATACGGGGGGGGCACAGATACGCAGTATTTT.

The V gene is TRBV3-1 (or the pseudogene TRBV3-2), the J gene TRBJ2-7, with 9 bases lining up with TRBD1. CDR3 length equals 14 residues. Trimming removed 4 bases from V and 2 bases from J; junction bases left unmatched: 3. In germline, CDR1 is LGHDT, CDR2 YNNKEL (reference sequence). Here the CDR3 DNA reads TGTGCCAGCAGCCCGGGACAGGGACCCTACGAGCAGTACTTC. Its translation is CASSPGQGPYEQYF.

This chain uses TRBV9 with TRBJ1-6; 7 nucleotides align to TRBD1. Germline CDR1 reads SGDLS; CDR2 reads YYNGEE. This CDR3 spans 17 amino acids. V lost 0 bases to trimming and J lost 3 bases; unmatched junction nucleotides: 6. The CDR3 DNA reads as TGTGCCAGCAGCGTAGGGGGGGCAGGGGGCTATAATTCACCCCTCCACTTT. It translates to CASSVGGAGGYNSPLHF. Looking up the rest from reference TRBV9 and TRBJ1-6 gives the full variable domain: DSGVTQTPKHLITATGQRVTLRCSPRSGDLSVYWYQQSLDQGLQFLIQYYNGEERAKGNILERFSAQQFPDLHSELNLSSLELGDSALYFCASSVGGAGGYNSPLHFGNGTRLTVT.

The CDR3 DNA is TGCGCCAGCGGGGGGAGGACACCTGCAATTTACGAGCAGTACTTC. Its protein product is CASGGRTPAIYEQYF. The V call is TRBV23-1, the J call TRBJ2-7; D perhaps matches TRBD2 (6 bases). TRBV23-1 is treated as an ORF (open reading frame) with a function not yet certain. This CDR3 has 15 amino acids. V was clipped by 8 bases and J by 4 bases, with 21 bases between them.

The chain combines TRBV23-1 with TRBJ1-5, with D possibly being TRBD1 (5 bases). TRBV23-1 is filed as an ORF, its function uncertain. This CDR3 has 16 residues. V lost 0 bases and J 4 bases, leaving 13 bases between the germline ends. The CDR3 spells CASSQSGGGKNQPQHF. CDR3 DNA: TGCGCCAGCAGTCAATCGGGCGGGGGAAAAAATCAGCCCCAGCATTTT.

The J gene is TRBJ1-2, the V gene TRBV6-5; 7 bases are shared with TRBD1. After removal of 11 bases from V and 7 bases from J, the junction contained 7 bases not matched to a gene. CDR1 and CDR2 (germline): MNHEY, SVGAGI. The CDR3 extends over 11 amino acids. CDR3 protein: CALGPGGGYTF. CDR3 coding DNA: TGTGCCCTTGGGCCAGGGGGTGGCTACACCTTC.

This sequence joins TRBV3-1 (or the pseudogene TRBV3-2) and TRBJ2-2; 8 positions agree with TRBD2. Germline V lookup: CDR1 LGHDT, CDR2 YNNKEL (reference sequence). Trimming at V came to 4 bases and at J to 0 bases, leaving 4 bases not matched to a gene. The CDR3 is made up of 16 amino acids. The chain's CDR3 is CASSPGGYPNTGELFF. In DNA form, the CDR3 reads TGTGCCAGCAGCCCGGGGGGGTACCCGAACACCGGGGAGCTGTTTTTT.

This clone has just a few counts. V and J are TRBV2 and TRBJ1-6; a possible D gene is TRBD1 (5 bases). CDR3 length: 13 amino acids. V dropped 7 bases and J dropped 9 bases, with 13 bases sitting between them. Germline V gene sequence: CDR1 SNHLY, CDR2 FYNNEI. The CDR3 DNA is TGTGCCAGCATAAGGCAGGGAGGTTCACCCCTCCACTTT. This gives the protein CASIRQGGSPLHF.

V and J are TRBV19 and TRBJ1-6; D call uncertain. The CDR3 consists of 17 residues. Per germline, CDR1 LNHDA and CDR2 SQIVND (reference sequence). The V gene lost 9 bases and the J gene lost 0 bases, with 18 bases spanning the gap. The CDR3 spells CASNPRVLSSYNSPLHF. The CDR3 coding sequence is TGTGCCAGCAACCCCCGAGTCCTTAGCTCCTATAATTCACCCCTCCACTTT.

The CDR3 loop is CAGGQVGGPQHF. The CDR3 coding sequence is TGTGCCGGCGGACAGGTTGGAGGGCCCCAGCATTTT. The chain couples TRBV19 to TRBJ1-5, with 7 bases matching TRBD1. J lost 9 bases, V lost 11 bases, and 10 bases had no gene match. The germline V gene encodes CDR1 LNHDA and CDR2 SQIVND (reference sequence). The CDR3 runs 12 residues.

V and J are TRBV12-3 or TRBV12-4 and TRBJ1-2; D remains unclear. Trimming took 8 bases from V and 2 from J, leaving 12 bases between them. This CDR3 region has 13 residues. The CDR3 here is CASGEDGNYGYTF. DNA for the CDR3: TGTGCCAGCGGAGAAGACGGGAACTATGGCTACACCTTC.

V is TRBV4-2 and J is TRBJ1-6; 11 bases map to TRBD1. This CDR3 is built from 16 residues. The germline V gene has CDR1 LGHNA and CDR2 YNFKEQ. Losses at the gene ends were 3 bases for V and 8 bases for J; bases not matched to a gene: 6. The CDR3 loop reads CASSQSGQGADSPLHF. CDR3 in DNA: TGTGCCAGCAGCCAGTCAGGACAGGGGGCCGATTCACCCCTCCACTTT.

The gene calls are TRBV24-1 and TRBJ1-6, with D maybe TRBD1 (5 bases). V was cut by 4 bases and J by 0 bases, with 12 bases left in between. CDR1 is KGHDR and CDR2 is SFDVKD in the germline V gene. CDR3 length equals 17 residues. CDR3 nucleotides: TGTGCCACCAGTGACAAGGACACCTTCTCCTATAATTCACCCCTCCACTTT. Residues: CATSDKDTFSYNSPLHF.

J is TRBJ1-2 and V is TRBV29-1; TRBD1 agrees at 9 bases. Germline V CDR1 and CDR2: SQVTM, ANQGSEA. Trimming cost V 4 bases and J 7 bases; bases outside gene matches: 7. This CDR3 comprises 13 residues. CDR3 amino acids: CSVGRDRVGGYTF. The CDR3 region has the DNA TGCAGCGTTGGCCGGGACAGGGTAGGTGGCTACACCTTC.

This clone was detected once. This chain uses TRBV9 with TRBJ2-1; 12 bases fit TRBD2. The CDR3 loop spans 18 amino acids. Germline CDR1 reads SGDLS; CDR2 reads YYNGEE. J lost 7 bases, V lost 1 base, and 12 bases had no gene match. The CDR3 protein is CASSVTSRGLAGMNEQFF. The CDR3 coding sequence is TGTGCCAGCAGCGTAACGAGTCGAGGACTAGCGGGGATGAATGAGCAGTTCTTC.

CDR3 amino acids: CASSLSYSSLYEQYF. The CDR3 DNA sequence: TGTGCCAGCAGTTTGAGTTATAGCTCCCTCTACGAGCAGTACTTC. This sequence joins TRBV28 and TRBJ2-7; D is undetermined. This CDR3 region has 15 residues. Germline assignment: CDR1 MDHEN and CDR2 SYDVKM. Between the trimmed V and J ends, which lost 3 bases and 3 bases, there was a span of 15 bases.

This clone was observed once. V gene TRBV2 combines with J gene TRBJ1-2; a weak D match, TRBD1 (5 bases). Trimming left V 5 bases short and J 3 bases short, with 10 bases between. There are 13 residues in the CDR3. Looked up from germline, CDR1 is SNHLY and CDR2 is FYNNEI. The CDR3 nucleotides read TGTGCCAGCAGTAAAGGGGAGGACTATGGCTACACCTTC. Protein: CASSKGEDYGYTF.

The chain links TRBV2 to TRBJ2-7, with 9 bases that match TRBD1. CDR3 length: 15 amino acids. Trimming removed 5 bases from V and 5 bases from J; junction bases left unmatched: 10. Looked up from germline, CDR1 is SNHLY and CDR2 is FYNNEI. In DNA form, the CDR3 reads TGTGCCAGCAGTAGGCTGGGGACAGGGCTGGACGAGCAGTACTTC. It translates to CASSRLGTGLDEQYF. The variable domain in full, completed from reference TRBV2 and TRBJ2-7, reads EPEVTQTPSHQVTQMGQEVILRCVPISNHLYFYWYRQILGQKVEFLVSFYNNEISEKSEIFDDQFSVERPDGSNFTLKIRSTKLEDSAMYFCASSRLGTGLDEQYFGPGTRLTVT.

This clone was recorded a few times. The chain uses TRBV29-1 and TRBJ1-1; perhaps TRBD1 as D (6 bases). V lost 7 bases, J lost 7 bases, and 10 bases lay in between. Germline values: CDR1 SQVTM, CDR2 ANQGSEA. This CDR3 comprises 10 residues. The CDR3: CSALDSEAFF. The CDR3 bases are TGCAGCGCCCTGGACAGTGAAGCTTTCTTT.

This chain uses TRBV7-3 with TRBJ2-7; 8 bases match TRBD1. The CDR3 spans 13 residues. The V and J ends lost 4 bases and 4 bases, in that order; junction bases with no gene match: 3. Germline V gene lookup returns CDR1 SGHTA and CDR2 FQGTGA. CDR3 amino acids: CASSSTGGYEQYF. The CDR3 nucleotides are TGTGCCAGCAGCTCAACAGGGGGTTACGAGCAGTACTTC. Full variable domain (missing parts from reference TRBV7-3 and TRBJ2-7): GAGVSQTPSNKVTEKGKYVELRCDPISGHTALYWYRQSLGQGPEFLIYFQGTGAADDSGLPNDRFFAVRPEGSVSTLKIQRTERGDSAVYLCASSSTGGYEQYFGPGTRLTVT.

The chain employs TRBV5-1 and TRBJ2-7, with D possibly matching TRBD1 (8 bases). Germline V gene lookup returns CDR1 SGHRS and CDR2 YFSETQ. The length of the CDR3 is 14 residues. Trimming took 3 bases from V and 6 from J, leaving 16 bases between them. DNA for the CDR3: TGCGCCAGCAGCTCAACAGGGGGGGCTTCCGAGCAGTACTTC. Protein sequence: CASSSTGGASEQYF.